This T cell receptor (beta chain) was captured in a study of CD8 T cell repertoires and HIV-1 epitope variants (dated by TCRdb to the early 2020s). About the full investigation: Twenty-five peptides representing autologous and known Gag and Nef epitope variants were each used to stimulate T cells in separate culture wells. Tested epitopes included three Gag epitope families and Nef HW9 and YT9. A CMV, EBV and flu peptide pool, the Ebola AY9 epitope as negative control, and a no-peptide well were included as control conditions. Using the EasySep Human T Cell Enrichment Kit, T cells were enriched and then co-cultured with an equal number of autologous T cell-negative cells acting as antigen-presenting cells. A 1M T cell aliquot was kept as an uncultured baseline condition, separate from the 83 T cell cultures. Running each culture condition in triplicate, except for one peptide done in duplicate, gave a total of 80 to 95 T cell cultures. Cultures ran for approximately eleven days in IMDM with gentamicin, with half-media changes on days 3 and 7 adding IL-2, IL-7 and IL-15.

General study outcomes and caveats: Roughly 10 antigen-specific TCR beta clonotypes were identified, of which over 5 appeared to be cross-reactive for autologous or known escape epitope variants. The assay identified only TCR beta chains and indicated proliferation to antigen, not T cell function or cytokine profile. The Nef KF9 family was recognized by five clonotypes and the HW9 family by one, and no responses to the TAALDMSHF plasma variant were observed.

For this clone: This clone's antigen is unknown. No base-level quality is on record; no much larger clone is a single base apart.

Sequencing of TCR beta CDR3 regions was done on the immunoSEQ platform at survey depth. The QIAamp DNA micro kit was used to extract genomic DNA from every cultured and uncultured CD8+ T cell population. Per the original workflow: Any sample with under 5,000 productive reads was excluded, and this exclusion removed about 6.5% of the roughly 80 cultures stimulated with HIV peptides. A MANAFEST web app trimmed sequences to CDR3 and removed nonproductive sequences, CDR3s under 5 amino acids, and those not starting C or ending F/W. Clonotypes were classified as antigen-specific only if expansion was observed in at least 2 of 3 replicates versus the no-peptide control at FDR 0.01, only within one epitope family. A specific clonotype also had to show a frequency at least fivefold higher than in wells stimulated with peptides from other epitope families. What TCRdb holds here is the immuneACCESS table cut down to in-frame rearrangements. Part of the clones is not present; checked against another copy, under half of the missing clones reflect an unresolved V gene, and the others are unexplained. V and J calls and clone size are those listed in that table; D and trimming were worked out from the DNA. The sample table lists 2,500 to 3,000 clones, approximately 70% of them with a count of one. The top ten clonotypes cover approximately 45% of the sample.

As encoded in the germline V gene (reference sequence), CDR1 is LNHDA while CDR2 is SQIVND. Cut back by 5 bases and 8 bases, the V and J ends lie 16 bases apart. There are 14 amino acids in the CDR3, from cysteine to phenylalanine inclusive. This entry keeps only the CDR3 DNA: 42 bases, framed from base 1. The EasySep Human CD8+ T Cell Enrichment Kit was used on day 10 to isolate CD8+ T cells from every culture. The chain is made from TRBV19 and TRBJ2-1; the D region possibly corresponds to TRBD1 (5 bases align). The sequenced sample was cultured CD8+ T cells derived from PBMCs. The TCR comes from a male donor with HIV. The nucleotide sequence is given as TGTGCCAGTAGTCCAGGGTTGCCGGTATATGAGCAGTTCTTC. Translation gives CASSPGLPVYEQFF.